The present T cell receptor (beta chain) was sequenced within a study of T cells in Graves' hyperthyroidism and ophthalmopathy. Study outcomes and limitations: Median prediction lead before ophthalmopathy onset was 6.5 to 7 months with the model.

V lost 0 bases to trimming and J lost 4 bases; unmatched junction nucleotides: 0. Germline values: CDR1 LNHDA, CDR2 SQIVND (reference sequence). CDR3 length equals 14 residues. Amplification targeted TCR beta CDR3 regions from RNA transcripts. Primed by the HTBI set, a first-round RT-PCR was run on the TCR CDR3. TCRdb re-called the multiplex PCR reads with MiXCR, one entry per CDR3 protein. The sample includes 650,000 to 850,000 distinct CDR3 sequences, around 20% of them seen just once. There are a few counts of this clonotype. The antigen is not known. Sequencing was performed on blood. This receptor was identified in a woman aged 45 to 65 with Graves' hyperthyroidism that later progressed to Graves' ophthalmopathy. The chain carries TRBV19 and TRBJ1-2; 9 bases are shared with TRBD1. CDR3 protein: CASSIETGGYGYTF. For the CDR3, the DNA is TGTGCCAGTAGTATAGAGACAGGGGGCTATGGCTACACCTTC.